This note documents a single TCR beta chain sequence. What it recognizes is unknown. This same CDR3 is encoded by further DNA sequences in the sample. Trimming took 5 bases from V and 3 from J; bases not matched to a gene: 1. There are 12 residues in the CDR3. Germline CDR1 reads MNHEY; CDR2 reads SVGAGI. Method: immunoSEQ multiplex PCR; TCRdb's copy keeps in-frame clones and lacks some. The sample yields about a million clones, approximately 80% seen once. The source of the sample is a study of shared clonotypes between healthy human individuals. The study's findings and limits: Clonotypes which were not shared had lower generation probabilities than clonotypes that all four donors shared.

The chain couples TRBV6-5 to TRBJ2-7; 7 bases match TRBD2. The sequence derives from a young man in good health. Some clones in this sample may be carry-over from other donors' samples. The sequenced material came from memory CD4+ T cells from PBMCs. Subset indicated: CD45RA-negative fraction. CDR3 residues: CASSPGGYEQYF. The DNA of the CDR3 is TGTGCCAGCAGTCCGGGAGGCTACGAGCAGTACTTC.